Below, one T cell receptor (beta chain) is given with its context. PCR was performed using 60 Vbeta and 13 Jbeta primers. Repertoires were generated with immunoSEQ multiplex PCR, while TCRdb's copy carries only in-frame clones and drops some. The table has roughly 220,000 clones, around 83% seen once; the top ten hold less than 3%. Germline V gives CDR1 SEHNR, CDR2 FQNEAQ (reference sequence). Unmatched junction bases numbered 4, after V lost 6 bases and J lost 0 bases. The CDR3 extends over 14 amino acids. This record comes from a study of cytomegalovirus exposure and HLA in healthy donors. Study background: Around 200 million T cells yielded approximately 100 million unique TCR beta sequences, as an earlier analysis found.

The chain combines TRBV7-9 with TRBJ2-7, with 8 bases lining up with TRBD1. The clonotype comes from a woman in her thirties or forties in good health and CMV-seronegative. Sequenced material: PBMCs. This chain's CDR3 is CASRRQGSSYEQYF. Here the CDR3 DNA reads TGTGCCAGCAGAAGACAGGGGAGCTCCTACGAGCAGTACTTC.